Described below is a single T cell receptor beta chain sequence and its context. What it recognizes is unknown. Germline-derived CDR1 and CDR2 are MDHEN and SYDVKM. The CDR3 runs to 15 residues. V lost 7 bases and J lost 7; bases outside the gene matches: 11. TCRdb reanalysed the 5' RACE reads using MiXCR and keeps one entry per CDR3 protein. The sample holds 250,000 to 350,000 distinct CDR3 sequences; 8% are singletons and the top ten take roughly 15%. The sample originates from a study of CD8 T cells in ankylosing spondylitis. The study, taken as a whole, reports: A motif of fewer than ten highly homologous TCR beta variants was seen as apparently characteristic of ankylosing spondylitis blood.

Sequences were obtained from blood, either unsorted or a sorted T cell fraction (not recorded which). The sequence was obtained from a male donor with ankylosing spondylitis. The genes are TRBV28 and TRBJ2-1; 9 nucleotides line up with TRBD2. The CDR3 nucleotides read TGTGCCAGCACCCACTTAAGCGGGAGGATTAATGAGCAGTTCTTC. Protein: CASTHLSGRINEQFF. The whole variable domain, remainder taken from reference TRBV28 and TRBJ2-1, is DVKVTQSSRYLVKRTGEKVFLECVQDMDHENMFWYRQDPGLGLRLIYFSYDVKMKEKGDIPEGYSVSREKKERFSLILESASTNQTSMYLCASTHLSGRINEQFFGPGTRLTVL.